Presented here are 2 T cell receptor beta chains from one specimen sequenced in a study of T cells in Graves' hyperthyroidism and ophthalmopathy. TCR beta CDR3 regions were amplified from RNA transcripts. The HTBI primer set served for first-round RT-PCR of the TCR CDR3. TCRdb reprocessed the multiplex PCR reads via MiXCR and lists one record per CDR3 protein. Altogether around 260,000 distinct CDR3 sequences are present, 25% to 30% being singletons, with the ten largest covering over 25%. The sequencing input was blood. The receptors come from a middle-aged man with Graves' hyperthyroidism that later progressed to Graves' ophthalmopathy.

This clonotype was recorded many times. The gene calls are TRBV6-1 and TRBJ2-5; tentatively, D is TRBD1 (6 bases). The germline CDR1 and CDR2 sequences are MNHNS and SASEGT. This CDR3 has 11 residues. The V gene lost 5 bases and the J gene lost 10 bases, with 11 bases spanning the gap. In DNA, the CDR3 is TGTGCCAGCAGTTTCGGACAGATCCAGTACTTC. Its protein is CASSFGQIQYF.

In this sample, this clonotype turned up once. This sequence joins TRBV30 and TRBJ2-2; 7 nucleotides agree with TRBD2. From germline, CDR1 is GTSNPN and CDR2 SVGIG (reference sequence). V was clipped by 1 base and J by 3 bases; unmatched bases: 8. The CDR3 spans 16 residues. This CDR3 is CAWSAGGPSDTGELFF. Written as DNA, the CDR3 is TGTGCCTGGAGTGCGGGAGGTCCCTCGGACACCGGGGAGCTGTTTTTT.